These 21 T cell receptor beta chains originate from one sample sequenced in a study of cytomegalovirus exposure and HLA in healthy donors. In the PCR, 60 Vbeta and 13 Jbeta primers were used. Generated by immunoSEQ multiplex PCR, the TCRdb table keeps only in-frame clones and is missing some. This sample's table reports 120,000 to 150,000 clones. Sequenced input: PBMCs. Every receptor here comes from a man aged 35 to 55 in good health and CMV-seronegative.

V is TRBV27 and J is TRBJ1-6; tentative D call: TRBD1 (5 bases). V was cut by 0 bases and J by 16 bases, with 13 bases left in between. Germline CDR1 reads MNHEY; CDR2 reads SMNVEV (reference sequence). This CDR3 is 13 amino acids long. This chain's CDR3 is CASSLSMGLELHF. The CDR3 DNA reads as TGTGCCAGCAGTTTATCGATGGGGCTCGAGCTCCACTTT.

This chain uses TRBV6-1 with TRBJ2-1, with TRBD2 identical over 10 bases. The CDR3 has 17 amino acids. CDR1 and CDR2 from the germline V gene are MNHNS and SASEGT. V lost 4 bases to trimming and J lost 5 bases; unmatched junction nucleotides: 11. CDR3 region: CASSGGFLAGGNNEQFF. DNA for the CDR3: TGTGCCAGCAGTGGGGGTTTCTTAGCGGGGGGTAACAATGAGCAGTTCTTC.

The V gene is TRBV27, the J gene TRBJ1-4; unclear D gene. This CDR3 has 13 residues. Trimming shortened V by 3 bases and J by 5 bases, and 7 bases separated the two germline ends. The germline gives CDR1 MNHEY, CDR2 SMNVEV (reference sequence). Here the CDR3 reads CASSFRGNEKLFF. Here the CDR3 DNA reads TGTGCCAGCAGTTTCCGGGGAAATGAAAAACTGTTTTTT.

V is TRBV29-1 and J is TRBJ1-2; tentative D call: TRBD1 (6 bases). CDR1 SQVTM and CDR2 ANQGSEA come from the germline V gene. CDR3 length: 11 residues. Trimming removed 4 bases from V and 5 bases from J, with 8 bases in between. The DNA for the CDR3 is TGCAGCGTTGTCAGGGGATATGGCTACACCTTC. This gives the protein CSVVRGYGYTF.

The J gene is TRBJ1-5, the V gene TRBV10-3, with unresolved D. The V end lost 2 bases, the J end lost 6 bases, and 8 bases lay between the germline ends. The CDR3 is 13 amino acids. In germline, CDR1 is ENHRY, CDR2 SYGVKD. In DNA form, the CDR3 reads TGTGCCATCAGTGAGACCCGGGGTCAGCCCCAGCATTTT. Protein: CAISETRGQPQHF.

The gene calls are TRBV5-4 and TRBJ2-5, with TRBD2 matching 16 bases. V lost 4 bases to trimming and J lost 3 bases; unmatched junction nucleotides: 3. This CDR3 region has 16 residues. Germline CDR1 SGHNT, CDR2 YYREEE (reference sequence). The CDR3 sequence is CASSLGLAGGEETQYF. In nucleotides, the CDR3 is TGTGCCAGCAGCCTGGGACTAGCGGGAGGGGAAGAGACCCAGTACTTC.

The chain couples TRBV28 to TRBJ1-5; 10 bases align to TRBD1. This CDR3 is built from 19 residues. V lost 6 bases to trimming and J lost 0 bases; unmatched junction nucleotides: 14. Germline V gene sequence: CDR1 MDHEN, CDR2 SYDVKM. CDR3 sequence: CASSPGQGPGDHSNQPQHF. The CDR3, as DNA: TGTGCCAGCAGCCCGGGACAGGGGCCGGGAGACCATAGCAATCAGCCCCAGCATTTT.

V usage is TRBV18 and J usage is TRBJ2-7; no firm D call. This CDR3 has 13 residues. Germline assignment: CDR1 KGHSH and CDR2 LQKENI. Trimming shortened V by 0 bases and J by 9 bases, and 12 bases separated the two germline ends. The CDR3: CASSPPPARRQYF. Here the CDR3 DNA reads TGTGCCAGCTCACCACCGCCGGCCCGGAGGCAGTACTTC.

The V call is TRBV5-4, the J call TRBJ2-5, with TRBD2 identical over 11 bases. CDR1 and CDR2 from the germline V gene are SGHNT and YYREEE (reference sequence). The CDR3 runs 16 residues. V lost 0 bases to trimming and J lost 4 bases; unmatched junction nucleotides: 5. CDR3 residues: CASSLALAGGLETQYF. CDR3 coding DNA: TGTGCCAGCAGCTTGGCTCTAGCGGGGGGTCTAGAGACCCAGTACTTC.

CDR3 bases: TGTGCCAGCAGTACCTACAGGGGATATGGCTACACCTTC. It translates to CASSTYRGYGYTF. The chain carries TRBV27 and TRBJ1-2; 7 nucleotides match TRBD1. The length of the CDR3 is 13 residues. V shed 5 bases, J shed 5 bases, and the junction held 5 bases outside the gene matches. Germline assignment: CDR1 MNHEY and CDR2 SMNVEV (reference sequence).

Here the CDR3 reads CASSLDVRYNEQFF. The CDR3 nucleotides read TGTGCCAGCAGCTTGGATGTCAGATACAATGAGCAGTTCTTC. This chain uses TRBV5-5 with TRBJ2-1; D is unresolved. Trimming pared 0 bases from V and 4 bases from J, leaving 8 bases between. Germline V gene sequence: CDR1 SGHKS, CDR2 YYEKEE (reference sequence). The CDR3 extends over 14 amino acids.

This chain links TRBV1 with TRBJ2-3; no check of the table's D call, TRBD1, against the DNA was made. TRBV1 is labeled a pseudogene. The CDR3 is 14 residues long. In nucleotides, the CDR3 is TGCACCAGCAGCCATGGGGCCCACACAGATACGCAGTATTTT. Protein sequence: CTSSHGAHTDTQYF.

The V call is TRBV5-5, the J call TRBJ1-2; possibly TRBD1 for D (6 bases). The CDR3 loop spans 14 amino acids. The germline gives CDR1 SGHKS, CDR2 YYEKEE (reference sequence). V shed 1 base and J shed 4 bases, with 11 bases lying between them. Written as DNA, the CDR3 is TGTGCCAGCAGCTTGACACAGGGCAGCTATGGCTACACCTTC. Encoded protein: CASSLTQGSYGYTF.

V usage is TRBV5-1 and J usage is TRBJ2-7, with 7 bases aligning to TRBD1. In germline, CDR1 is SGHRS, CDR2 YFSETQ. J lost 2 bases, V lost 1 base, and 3 bases had no gene match. The CDR3 runs 14 residues. CDR3 amino acids: CASSLTGAPYEQYF. In nucleotides, the CDR3 is TGCGCCAGCAGCTTGACAGGGGCCCCCTACGAGCAGTACTTC.

The chain employs TRBV29-1 and TRBJ2-7; maybe TRBD1 (6 bases). The V gene lost 0 bases and the J gene lost 5 bases, with 17 bases spanning the gap. In germline, CDR1 is SQVTM, CDR2 ANQGSEA. The CDR3 contains 15 residues. The CDR3 loop is CSVEDLGATSDEQYF. The CDR3 coding sequence is TGCAGCGTTGAAGATCTGGGGGCCACGTCCGACGAGCAGTACTTC.

With respect to this clone: Other DNA sequences within the sample encode an identical CDR3. This chain uses TRBV19 with TRBJ2-7, with D perhaps matching TRBD1 (6 bases). V was clipped by 3 bases and J by 4 bases, with 13 bases between them. Germline CDR1 and CDR2: LNHDA and SQIVND (reference sequence). The CDR3 is 14 residues long. The CDR3 DNA reads TGTGCCAGTAGTATGGGGGCCGGTGGGTACGAGCAGTACTTC. This encodes CASSMGAGGYEQYF. Using reference TRBV19 and TRBJ2-7 for the parts outside the CDR3, the full variable domain is DGGITQSPKYLFRKEGQNVTLSCEQNLNHDAMYWYRQDPGQGLRLIYYSQIVNDFQKGDIAEGYSVSREKKESFPLTVTSAQKNPTAFYLCASSMGAGGYEQYFGPGTRLTVT.

The V gene is TRBV7-2, the J gene TRBJ2-7, with D possibly matching TRBD2 (6 bases). Deletions cut 6 bases from V and 0 bases from J, with 6 bases between. The CDR3 loop spans 12 amino acids. Germline V gives CDR1 SGHTA, CDR2 FQGNSA. CDR3 in DNA: TGTGCCAGCAGGGGGGGCTCCTACGAGCAGTACTTC. The encoded protein is CASRGGSYEQYF.

The chain carries TRBV7-2 and TRBJ1-1, with 7 bases fitting TRBD1. This CDR3 is built from 12 residues. Germline loops: CDR1 SGHTA, CDR2 FQGNSA. V was clipped by 3 bases and J by 11 bases; unmatched bases: 6. The CDR3 here is CASSFTTGQAFF. The CDR3 bases are TGTGCCAGCAGCTTCACGACAGGGCAGGCTTTCTTT.

The chain has TRBV11-1 and TRBJ2-2; D call uncertain. In germline, CDR1 is SGHAT, CDR2 FQDESV (reference sequence). V lost 5 bases and J lost 1, with 11 bases in between. The CDR3 is 15 amino acids. The DNA of the CDR3 is TGTGCCAGCAGCCTCAGCAGGAAGAACACCGGGGAGCTGTTTTTT. It codes for CASSLSRKNTGELFF. The variable domain in full, completed from reference TRBV11-1 and TRBJ2-2, reads EAEVAQSPRYKITEKSQAVAFWCDPISGHATLYWYRQILGQGPELLVQFQDESVVDDSQLPKDRFSAERLKGVDSTLKIQPAELGDSAMYLCASSLSRKNTGELFFGEGSRLTVL.

The V call is TRBV6-5, the J call TRBJ2-5, with D perhaps TRBD1 (6 bases). The J call may not be correct, given that the DNA end is closer to TRBJ2-7. The CDR3 extends over 14 amino acids. Germline values: CDR1 MNHEY, CDR2 SVGAGI. The CDR3 DNA sequence: TGTGCCAGCAGTCCACGGACAGAGACCTACGAGCAGTACTTC. This encodes CASSPRTETYEQYF.

The chain employs TRBV6-5 and TRBJ2-7; D is possibly TRBD1 (7 bases). Deletions cut 0 bases from V and 0 bases from J, with 9 bases between. This CDR3 comprises 15 residues. Germline V lookup: CDR1 MNHEY, CDR2 SVGAGI. CDR3 amino acids: CASSYSQGGSYEQYF. DNA of the CDR3: TGTGCCAGCAGTTACTCGCAGGGGGGCTCCTACGAGCAGTACTTC.